The 27 T cell receptor beta chains listed next were all sequenced from one sample in a study of identical twins. TCRdb passed the 5' RACE reads through MiXCR, listing each CDR3 protein once. The profile shows 690,000 or so distinct CDR3 sequences, around 6% of them singletons. Sequenced material: naive T cells sorted from blood. These receptors came from a man younger than 35 in good health.

The chain has TRBV29-1 and TRBJ2-7; 11 bases fit TRBD2. Looked up from germline, CDR1 is SQVTM and CDR2 is ANQGSEA. The CDR3 spans 13 residues. The J segment lost 2 bases and the V segment lost 7 bases, leaving 4 bases of the junction unmatched. The CDR3 region has the DNA TGCAGCGCCGGGACTAGCGGTCCCTACGAGCAGTACTTC. Translated: CSAGTSGPYEQYF.

The chain uses TRBV12-3 or TRBV12-4 and TRBJ2-2, with D possibly being TRBD2 (6 bases). Trimming removed 6 bases at V and 1 base at J, with 12 bases between. This CDR3 has 15 amino acids. The CDR3 is CASSVGTLNTGELFF. The CDR3 DNA follows: TGTGCCAGCAGCGTCGGGACTCTGAACACCGGGGAGCTGTTTTTT.

Many counts were recorded for this clonotype. The chain has TRBV7-3 and TRBJ2-1, with a tentative D call TRBD2 (6 bases). The CDR3 covers 14 residues. Germline CDR1 reads SGHTA; CDR2 reads FQGTGA. V lost 5 bases to trimming and J lost 2 bases, with 10 bases between them. Written as DNA, the CDR3 is TGTGCCAGCAGCGCCGGGACTGCCTACAATGAGCAGTTCTTC. Translation: CASSAGTAYNEQFF.

This clonotype has ten or more counts. The gene calls are TRBV9 and TRBJ2-1; D may be TRBD1 (5 bases). In germline, CDR1 is SGDLS, CDR2 YYNGEE. V lost 0 bases to trimming and J lost 3 bases, with 13 bases between them. The CDR3 totals 16 residues. CDR3 coding DNA: TGTGCCAGCAGCGTAGAGACAGATCCGGACTACAATGAGCAGTTCTTC. This codes for CASSVETDPDYNEQFF.

The genes are TRBV9 and TRBJ2-6; 7 nucleotides match TRBD1. Trimming took 2 bases from V and 3 from J; bases not matched to a gene: 5. In germline, CDR1 is SGDLS, CDR2 YYNGEE. This CDR3 spans 16 amino acids. CDR3 amino acids: CASSVTGAGGANVLTF. The CDR3 DNA sequence: TGTGCCAGCAGCGTTACAGGGGCTGGTGGGGCCAACGTCCTGACTTTC.

This clonotype was recorded at least ten times. V and J are TRBV14 and TRBJ2-3, with D perhaps TRBD2 (5 bases). Germline V gene data show CDR1 as SGHDN and CDR2 as FVKESK. Trimming left V 2 bases short and J 0 bases short, with 9 bases between. The CDR3 is 15 residues long. CDR3 bases: TGTGCCAGCAGCCAATTTTGGGAGAGCACAGATACGCAGTATTTT. This sequence encodes CASSQFWESTDTQYF.

This clonotype was detected ten times or more. The chain joins TRBV5-6 to TRBJ2-1; 8 nucleotides align to TRBD2. Per the germline V gene, CDR1 is SGHDT and CDR2 is YYEEEE. This CDR3 has 16 amino acids. Trimming at V came to 4 bases and at J to 3 bases, leaving 9 bases not matched to a gene. This chain's CDR3 is CASSRYSGIGYNEQFF. DNA of the CDR3: TGTGCCAGCAGCAGATATAGCGGGATAGGCTACAATGAGCAGTTCTTC.

This clonotype came up many times. The chain uses TRBV20-1 and TRBJ2-1; maybe TRBD1 (5 bases). The length of the CDR3 is 14 residues. Germline lookup yields CDR1 DFQATT and CDR2 SNEGSKA (reference sequence). V lost 0 bases, J lost 9 bases, and 15 bases lay in between. This CDR3 reads CSARDPVGQREQFF. Here the CDR3 DNA reads TGCAGTGCTAGAGATCCCGTGGGGCAACGTGAGCAGTTCTTC.

This clonotype was seen many times. The chain links TRBV27 to TRBJ2-7; 14 bases fit TRBD2. The germline CDR1 and CDR2 sequences are MNHEY and SMNVEV (reference sequence). The CDR3 spans 16 residues. The junction had 6 bases not matched to a gene; V was cut back by 6 bases and J by 2 bases. CDR3 DNA sequence: TGTGCCAGCAGCCCGACTAGCGGGAGGGCCCCCTACGAGCAGTACTTC. It is translated as CASSPTSGRAPYEQYF.

The chain links TRBV6-5 to TRBJ2-6, with TRBD2 as a possible D gene (5 bases). V lost 2 bases and J 0 bases, leaving 11 bases between the germline ends. Germline V gives CDR1 MNHEY, CDR2 SVGAGI. The CDR3 contains 17 residues. The CDR3 here is CASSYDYLNSGANVLTF. The CDR3 bases are TGTGCCAGCAGTTACGACTACCTTAACTCTGGGGCCAACGTCCTGACTTTC.

This clonotype showed up just a few times. The chain employs TRBV29-1 and TRBJ1-1; D may be TRBD1 (5 bases). There are 12 residues in the CDR3. Trimming removed 6 bases at V and 5 bases at J, with 13 bases between. Germline CDR1 reads SQVTM; CDR2 reads ANQGSEA. CDR3 residues: CSVPGTGTEAFF. For the CDR3, the DNA is TGCAGCGTCCCCGGGACGGGGACTGAAGCTTTCTTT.

Many counts were recorded for this clonotype. The chain recombines TRBV12-3 or TRBV12-4 with TRBJ2-3; 9 bases agree with TRBD1. CDR3 length: 15 residues. Trimming at V came to 5 bases and at J to 6 bases, leaving 9 bases not matched to a gene. CDR3 nucleotides: TGTGCCAGCAGTCAAGGACGGACAGGGGTGGATACGCAGTATTTT. Protein: CASSQGRTGVDTQYF.

This clonotype has only a few counts. The chain has TRBV27 and TRBJ2-7, with a weak D call TRBD2 (5 bases). The CDR3 consists of 15 residues. The germline gives CDR1 MNHEY, CDR2 SMNVEV (reference sequence). Trimming removed 5 bases from V and 3 bases from J, with 17 bases in between. The CDR3 DNA sequence: TGTGCCAGCAGTCCCAGACTATTACCGGACTACGAGCAGTACTTC. Translating gives CASSPRLLPDYEQYF.

This clonotype was detected ten times or more. The chain combines TRBV5-5 with TRBJ2-1; 10 nucleotides agree with TRBD1. V shed 4 bases and J 7 bases; nucleotides not matched to a gene: 11. The CDR3 has 16 residues. Germline CDR1 and CDR2: SGHKS and YYEKEE (reference sequence). The CDR3 reads CASSIPGTGDLNEQFF. CDR3 coding DNA: TGTGCCAGCAGCATCCCCGGGACAGGGGATTTGAATGAGCAGTTCTTC.

The CDR3 is CASRDGYTF. The CDR3 nucleotides read TGTGCCAGTAGGGATGGCTACACCTTC. The genes are TRBV19 and TRBJ1-2; no definite D call. With 6 bases removed from V and 6 bases from J, the gap between germline ends came to 2 bases. The CDR3 is 9 amino acids. The germline CDR1 and CDR2 sequences are LNHDA and SQIVND (reference sequence). Using reference TRBV19 and TRBJ1-2 for the parts outside the CDR3, the full variable domain is DGGITQSPKYLFRKEGQNVTLSCEQNLNHDAMYWYRQDPGQGLRLIYYSQIVNDFQKGDIAEGYSVSREKKESFPLTVTSAQKNPTAFYLCASRDGYTFGSGTRLTVV.

The table lists this clonotype with a few counts. The V gene is TRBV29-1, the J gene TRBJ1-1, with D unresolved. V dropped 7 bases and J dropped 4 bases, with 13 bases sitting between them. The CDR3 is made up of 12 amino acids. Germline loops: CDR1 SQVTM, CDR2 ANQGSEA. CDR3 loop: CSARRLGTEAFF. CDR3 DNA sequence: TGCAGCGCCCGCCGGCTGGGCACTGAAGCTTTCTTT.

This clonotype has ten or more counts. The chain links TRBV28 to TRBJ2-7, with D hard to call. The V end was cut by 1 base, the J end by 5 bases, with 6 bases between. The CDR3 is 12 amino acids. In germline, CDR1 is MDHEN, CDR2 SYDVKM. The CDR3 DNA sequence: TGTGCCAGCAGTTTATATGGGAACGAGCAGTACTTC. It encodes CASSLYGNEQYF.

There are many counts of this clonotype. The genes are TRBV5-1 and TRBJ1-2; 10 nucleotides match TRBD1. The CDR3 sequence is 13 residues long. Germline V CDR1 and CDR2: SGHRS, YFSETQ. V gave up 5 bases and J gave up 7 bases; unmatched junction bases: 5. CDR3 nucleotides: TGCGCCAGCAGGCTGGACAGGGGGTCTGGCTACACCTTC. As protein: CASRLDRGSGYTF. The whole variable domain, filled in from reference TRBV5-1 and TRBJ1-2, reads KAGVTQTPRYLIKTRGQQVTLSCSPISGHRSVSWYQQTPGQGLQFLFEYFSETQRNKGNFPGRFSGRQFSNSRSEMNVSTLELGDSALYLCASRLDRGSGYTFGSGTRLTVV.

The genes are TRBV4-2 and TRBJ2-5; TRBD2 agrees at 9 bases. The CDR3 is 18 residues long. The V and J ends lost 1 base and 1 base, in that order; junction bases with no gene match: 10. Germline CDR1 reads LGHNA; CDR2 reads YNFKEQ. CDR3 coding DNA: TGTGCCAGCAGCCAAGGTGTGGCGGGAGGGCTTCCCCAAGAGACCCAGTACTTC. Residues: CASSQGVAGGLPQETQYF.

V is TRBV5-1 and J is TRBJ2-2, with D possibly TRBD1 on 6 matching bases. V lost 5 bases and J lost 4, with 15 bases in between. The germline V gene encodes CDR1 SGHRS and CDR2 YFSETQ. The CDR3 is 15 residues long. This CDR3 is CASRLQGIGTGELFF. The DNA of the CDR3 is TGCGCCAGCAGGCTGCAGGGGATCGGCACCGGGGAGCTGTTTTTT.

This clonotype has only a few counts. This chain uses TRBV20-1 with TRBJ2-2, with no clear D. The CDR3 has 14 amino acids. V was shortened by 3 bases and J by 2 bases, with 10 bases between the two germline ends. Germline V gene sequence: CDR1 DFQATT, CDR2 SNEGSKA (reference sequence). The CDR3: CSARLRPNTGELFF. CDR3 sequence (DNA): TGCAGTGCTAGGCTCCGTCCCAACACCGGGGAGCTGTTTTTT.

This clonotype was seen ten or more times. V usage is TRBV20-1 and J usage is TRBJ2-5, with 8 bases identical to TRBD2. The length of the CDR3 is 14 residues. Germline V lookup: CDR1 DFQATT, CDR2 SNEGSKA (reference sequence). The V segment lost 0 bases and the J segment 1 base; nucleotides outside the gene matches: 1. CDR3 amino acids: CSARDSGSQETQYF. CDR3 coding DNA: TGCAGTGCTAGAGACAGCGGGAGCCAAGAGACCCAGTACTTC.

This clonotype was counted between two and nine times. The V call is TRBV20-1, the J call TRBJ2-7; D may be TRBD1 (6 bases). Deletions cut 5 bases from V and 2 bases from J, with 16 bases between. Germline CDR1 is DFQATT and CDR2 is SNEGSKA (reference sequence). This CDR3 is 14 amino acids long. In DNA form, the CDR3 reads TGCAGTGCTCCGGACAGATCCGCAGCCTACGAGCAGTACTTC. Translation gives CSAPDRSAAYEQYF.

This clonotype was seen repeatedly, ten times or more. The chain employs TRBV20-1 and TRBJ2-4; TRBD2 agrees at 9 bases. CDR3 length equals 16 residues. With V trimmed by 5 bases and J by 7 bases, 15 bases remained unmatched. Germline loops: CDR1 DFQATT, CDR2 SNEGSKA (reference sequence). For the CDR3, the DNA is TGCAGTGCTTCTGTGGGCGGGAGGGCCGCGTGGAACATTCAGTACTTC. Translation gives CSASVGGRAAWNIQYF.

This clonotype was counted at least ten times. The V gene is TRBV5-1, the J gene TRBJ2-1; the match to TRBD1 covers 11 bases. Germline CDR1 and CDR2: SGHRS and YFSETQ. The CDR3 runs 14 residues. Losses at the gene ends were 4 bases for V and 8 bases for J; bases not matched to a gene: 5. The CDR3 region has the DNA TGCGCCAGCAGCCGGGACAGGGGGACCGATGAGCAGTTCTTC. Translating it yields CASSRDRGTDEQFF.

At least ten counts were recorded for this clonotype. The gene calls are TRBV20-1 and TRBJ1-1, with D perhaps matching TRBD1 (6 bases). The V gene's germline CDR1 is DFQATT and CDR2 SNEGSKA (reference sequence). This CDR3 is 15 amino acids long. Trimming took off 2 bases at V and 1 base at J, with 14 bases between the two ends. For the CDR3, the DNA is TGCAGTGCTAGAAGAAGGGGACACCGGAACACTGAAGCTTTCTTT. Amino acids: CSARRRGHRNTEAFF.

This clonotype was seen more than once but under ten times. The chain has TRBV11-2 and TRBJ2-1; tentative D call: TRBD2 (5 bases). CDR1 and CDR2 (germline): SGHAT, FQNNGV. V was clipped by 8 bases and J by 0 bases, with 11 bases between them. CDR3 size: 14 residues. The CDR3 spells CASGVLVSYNEQFF. Here the CDR3 DNA reads TGTGCCAGCGGCGTACTAGTCTCCTACAATGAGCAGTTCTTC. The full variable domain, completed using reference TRBV11-2 and TRBJ2-1, is EAGVAQSPRYKIIEKRQSVAFWCNPISGHATLYWYQQILGQGPKLLIQFQNNGVVDDSQLPKDRFSAERLKGVDSTLKIQPAKLEDSAVYLCASGVLVSYNEQFFGPGTRLTVL.